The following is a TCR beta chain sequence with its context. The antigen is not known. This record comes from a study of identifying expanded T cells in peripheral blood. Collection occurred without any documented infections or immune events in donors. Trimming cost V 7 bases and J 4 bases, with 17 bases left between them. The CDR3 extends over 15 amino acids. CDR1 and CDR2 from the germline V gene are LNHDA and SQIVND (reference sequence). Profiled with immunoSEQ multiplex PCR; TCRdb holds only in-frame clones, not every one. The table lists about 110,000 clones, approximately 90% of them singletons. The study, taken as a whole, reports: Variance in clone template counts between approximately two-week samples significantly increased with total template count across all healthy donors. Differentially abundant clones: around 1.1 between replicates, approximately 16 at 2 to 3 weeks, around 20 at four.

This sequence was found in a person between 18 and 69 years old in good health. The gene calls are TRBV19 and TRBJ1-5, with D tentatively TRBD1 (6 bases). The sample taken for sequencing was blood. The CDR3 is CASTPLEGGNQPQHF. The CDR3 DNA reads TGTGCCAGTACCCCTTTGGAGGGGGGTAATCAGCCCCAGCATTTT.